This T cell receptor beta chain was identified in a study of human T cells and chemical hapten exposure. Study summary: Small pooled library volume differences chiefly drove per-sample TCR yield variation.

Notes on the study in general: Counts of TCRs above 1 in 1000 frequency stayed unchanged with DPC sensitization.

This clonotype came up many times. Its antigen remains unidentified. The study's library attached unique molecular identifiers to single cDNA molecules. One entry per CDR3 protein results from TCRdb running MiXCR on the 5' RACE reads. The sample holds some 150,000 distinct CDR3 sequences, approximately 4% seen once. Whole blood, unfractionated, served as the material for total RNA extraction. The length of the CDR3 is 12 residues. In germline, CDR1 is SQVTM, CDR2 ANQGSEA. Deletions cut 3 bases from V and 4 bases from J, with 8 bases between. This chain uses TRBV29-1 with TRBJ2-3; maybe TRBD1 (6 bases). The origin of this receptor is a female donor in good health. CDR3 protein: CSVDPGADTQYF. CDR3 DNA sequence: TGCAGCGTTGACCCAGGGGCAGATACGCAGTATTTT.